This TCR beta chain is from a study of CD8+ T cells in alopecia areata. On the study more broadly: C3H/HeJ donors with spontaneous alopecia, about 6-12 months old, supplied skin grafts to roughly 7-10-week-old female C3H/HeJ mice.

Points from the study as a whole: More clonal than normal scalp was lesional scalp, particularly alopecia totalis/universalis.

Germline V CDR1 and CDR2: LGHNA, YNLKQL (reference sequence). The CDR3 has 15 amino acids. V was trimmed by 0 bases and J by 0 bases, leaving 7 bases between them. Scientists pooled cutaneous lymph node cells and sorted them on CD4, CD8alpha, NKG2D, NKG2ACE and other markers. In each case, RNA was isolated and then reverse transcribed into cDNA as the sequencing template. Method: immunoSEQ multiplex PCR; TCRdb's copy keeps in-frame clones and lacks some. This sample has 200,000 to 300,000 clones, each found more than once. Comments on this clone: What it binds is not known. Gene and germline names: mouse. Coverage ceases 4 residues before the CDR3 finishes, and the germline J gene fills in the end. Other DNA sequences from this sample encode an identical CDR3 as well.

Material for sequencing was CD4+ T cells sorted from a lymph node. This TCR was sampled from a C3H/HeJ mouse with alopecia areata. Mouse MHC haplotype: H2-k. The chain is built from TRBV5 and TRBJ2-5; possibly TRBD2 for D (6 bases). CDR3 loop: CASSQELGNQDTQYF. The covered CDR3 bases are TGTGCCAGCAGCCAAGAACTGGGTAACCAAGAC.